The rows below give T cell receptor beta chains drawn from one sample of a study of shared clonotypes between healthy human individuals. The method was immunoSEQ multiplex PCR; TCRdb's version includes in-frame clones alone and lacks a portion of them. The sample carries roughly 2,000,000 clones, just under 95% recorded once. Sample: naive CD8+ T cells sorted from blood. Receptors originate from a man younger than 35 in good health. Each CDR3 is given with its conserved first and last residue. The D gene is left open where the match is weak. A row's size may be missing; if present it is once, few, many or a size class.

v_call,d_call,clone_size,j_call,cdr3_aa,cdr3_nt
TRBV7-9,TRBD1,-,TRBJ1-1,CASSLSWDSPTEAFF,TGTGCCAGCAGCTTATCTTGGGACAGCCCCACTGAAGCTTTCTTT
TRBV19,TRBD2,-,TRBJ2-7,CASSIALAGEHSYEQYF,TGTGCCAGTAGTATAGCACTAGCGGGGGAACATAGCTACGAGCAGTACTTC
TRBV7-2,-,-,TRBJ1-3,CASSQGGSRNTIYF,TGTGCCAGCAGCCAAGGGGGATCGAGAAACACCATATATTTT
TRBV2,TRBD1,-,TRBJ2-7,CASSEARGRFAHEQYF,TGTGCCAGCAGTGAAGCCAGGGGGCGCTTTGCCCACGAGCAGTACTTC
TRBV27,-,-,TRBJ2-7,CASSTDKASYEQYF,TGTGCCAGCAGTACAGACAAGGCGTCCTACGAGCAGTACTTC
TRBV9,-,-,TRBJ1-1,CASSPEGLNTEAFF,TGTGCCAGCAGCCCGGAAGGCCTGAACACTGAAGCTTTCTTT
TRBV10-1,-,-,TRBJ2-1,CASSAGGGYNEQFF,TGCGCCAGCAGTGCCGGGGGAGGCTACAATGAGCAGTTCTTC
TRBV9,TRBD2,-,TRBJ2-7,CASSPGTSGGHEQYF,TGTGCCAGCAGCCCGGGGACTAGCGGGGGACACGAGCAGTACTTC
TRBV6-6,-,-,TRBJ2-5,CASAGQETQYF,TGTGCCAGCGCAGGACAAGAGACCCAGTACTTC
TRBV20-1,-,-,TRBJ2-5,CSAMTVGTQYF,TGCAGTGCTATGACTGTGGGGACCCAGTACTTC
TRBV19,TRBD1,-,TRBJ1-4,CASSISPLTGQGIGKLFF,TGTGCCAGTAGTATATCTCCGCTTACGGGACAGGGGATTGGAAAACTGTTTTTT
TRBV6-5,-,-,TRBJ2-7,CASSYSTGSHEQYF,TGTGCCAGCAGTTACTCGACTGGGTCCCACGAGCAGTACTTC
TRBV11-2,-,-,TRBJ1-1,CASKQVMNTEAFF,TGTGCCAGCAAACAGGTAATGAACACTGAAGCTTTCTTT
TRBV4-2,TRBD1,-,TRBJ2-5,CASSQLRDRGEETQYF,TGTGCCAGCAGCCAACTCCGGGACAGGGGTGAAGAGACCCAGTACTTC
TRBV11-3,-,once,TRBJ2-5,CASSLRGGETQYF,TGTGCCAGCAGCTTACGGGGTGGGGAGACCCAGTACTTC
TRBV10-2,-,-,TRBJ2-7,CASSPAQGQLYEQYF,TGCGCCAGCAGCCCCGCCCAGGGGCAATTATACGAGCAGTACTTC
TRBV19,TRBD1,-,TRBJ2-7,CASSIPGQGAWEQYF,TGTGCCAGTAGTATCCCCGGACAGGGGGCTTGGGAGCAGTACTTC
TRBV7-9,TRBD1,-,TRBJ1-2,CASSVPPGQENYGYTF,TGTGCCAGCAGCGTCCCTCCGGGACAGGAGAACTATGGCTACACCTTC
TRBV5-8,-,-,TRBJ1-2,CASSLGGGYTF,TGTGCCAGCAGCTTGGGTGGTGGCTACACCTTC
TRBV5-1,-,-,TRBJ2-5,CASSLEPAQETQYF,TGCGCCAGCAGCTTGGAACCGGCTCAAGAGACCCAGTACTTC
TRBV11-2,TRBD1,once,TRBJ2-2,CASSLDHGTVGTGELFF,TGTGCCAGCAGCTTAGATCACGGGACAGTAGGGACCGGGGAGCTGTTTTTT
TRBV7-9,-,-,TRBJ2-1,CASSLVDSQNEQFF,TGTGCCAGCAGCTTAGTCGACAGTCAGAATGAGCAGTTCTTC
TRBV27,-,-,TRBJ2-7,CASSLWTGSEQYF,TGTGCCAGCAGTTTATGGACGGGTAGCGAGCAGTACTTC
TRBV6-5,TRBD2,-,TRBJ2-5,CASNPSLAALETQYF,TGTGCCAGCAACCCATCCCTAGCGGCGCTAGAGACCCAGTACTTC
TRBV30,-,-,TRBJ1-5,CAWSLGLGAQPQHF,TGTGCCTGGAGCCTCGGGCTTGGGGCCCAGCCCCAGCATTTT
TRBV4-1,TRBD1,-,TRBJ1-6,CASSQDRAPGTGLRSLHF,TGCGCCAGCAGCCAAGATCGGGCGCCGGGGACAGGGTTACGGTCCCTCCACTTT
TRBV6-5,TRBD2,-,TRBJ2-7,CASSYGTSGYEQYF,TGTGCCAGCAGTTATGGGACTAGCGGATACGAGCAGTACTTC
TRBV13,-,-,TRBJ1-5,CASSLGVGSNQPQHF,TGTGCCAGCAGCTTGGGTGTTGGGAGCAATCAGCCCCAGCATTTT
TRBV19,-,-,TRBJ1-6,CASSIRTGYNSPLHF,TGTGCCAGTAGTATAAGGACGGGCTATAATTCACCCCTCCACTTT
TRBV27,-,-,TRBJ1-1,CASSLVGGNTEAFF,TGTGCCAGCAGTTTAGTAGGTGGTAACACTGAAGCTTTCTTT
TRBV11-2,-,-,TRBJ2-7,CASSLVGAGSYEQYF,TGTGCCAGCAGCTTAGTGGGAGCGGGCTCCTACGAGCAGTACTTC
TRBV29-1,TRBD1,-,TRBJ2-1,CSVEDLLSPEGTGYNEQFF,TGCAGCGTTGAAGATCTTCTATCCCCCGAGGGGACAGGGTACAATGAGCAGTTCTTC
TRBV7-8,-,-,TRBJ1-2,CASSRDSANYGYTF,TGTGCCAGCAGCCGGGATTCAGCTAACTATGGCTACACCTTC
TRBV4-1,-,-,TRBJ2-7,CASSQEQLGIKWEQYF,TGCGCCAGCAGCCAAGAACAATTGGGTATCAAATGGGAGCAGTACTTC
TRBV5-5,TRBD1,-,TRBJ1-2,CASSQGQEFFNYGYTF,TGTGCCAGCAGTCAGGGACAGGAGTTTTTTAACTATGGCTACACCTTC
TRBV27,TRBD1,-,TRBJ2-7,CASSLTGGFDEQYF,TGTGCCAGCAGTTTAACAGGGGGTTTCGACGAGCAGTACTTC
TRBV27,-,once,TRBJ2-2,CASSPLKPLTINTGELFF,TGTGCCAGCAGTCCCCTAAAGCCACTTACCATTAACACCGGGGAGCTGTTTTTT
TRBV5-1,-,-,TRBJ2-7,CASSFYTGSYEQYF,TGCGCCAGCAGCTTTTATACGGGCTCCTACGAGCAGTACTTC
TRBV9,-,-,TRBJ1-2,CASSVALGINYGYTF,TGTGCCAGCAGCGTAGCTCTGGGCATAAACTATGGCTACACCTTC
TRBV18,-,-,TRBJ2-7,CASSQGRKTYEQYF,TGTGCCAGCTCCCAAGGGCGGAAGACCTACGAGCAGTACTTC
TRBV6-1,-,-,TRBJ1-5,CASSDDSSNQPQHF,TGTGCCAGCAGCGACGACAGTAGCAATCAGCCCCAGCATTTT
TRBV10-1,TRBD1,-,TRBJ2-2,CASSRGQGANTGELFF,TGCGCCAGCAGCCGAGGACAGGGGGCAAACACCGGGGAGCTGTTTTTT
TRBV28,TRBD1,-,TRBJ1-2,CASSWTGLDYGYTF,TGTGCCAGCAGTTGGACAGGGCTGGACTATGGCTACACCTTC
TRBV4-1,TRBD2,-,TRBJ2-7,CASSQARLAGPFSYEQYF,TGCGCCAGCAGCCAAGCGAGACTAGCGGGACCGTTCTCCTACGAGCAGTACTTC
TRBV7-9,-,-,TRBJ1-1,CASSGRDSHSEAFF,TGTGCCAGCAGCGGGCGGGACTCCCACAGTGAAGCTTTCTTT
TRBV5-6,-,-,TRBJ2-5,CASSGEQGWETQYF,TGTGCCAGCAGCGGGGAACAGGGTTGGGAGACCCAGTACTTC
TRBV2,-,-,TRBJ2-7,CASSERTGDLYEQYF,TGTGCCAGCAGTGAGAGGACTGGGGACCTTTACGAGCAGTACTTC
TRBV9,-,-,TRBJ1-5,CASSPPNSNQPQHF,TGTGCCAGCAGCCCCCCAAATAGCAATCAGCCCCAGCATTTT
TRBV5-4,-,-,TRBJ1-6,CASSSWGSNSPLHF,TGTGCCAGCTCCTCGTGGGGAAGCAATTCACCCCTCCACTTT
TRBV7-9,TRBD2,-,TRBJ2-3,CASSLGLAGGTDTQYF,TGTGCCAGCAGCTTAGGACTAGCGGGAGGGACAGATACGCAGTATTTT
TRBV6-5,-,-,TRBJ2-5,CASTGGFRPKETQYF,TGTGCCAGCACCGGCGGTTTTCGGCCCAAAGAGACCCAGTACTTC
TRBV4-1,-,-,TRBJ1-1,CASSQDVAGNTEAFF,TGCGCCAGCAGCCAAGATGTGGCCGGGAACACTGAAGCTTTCTTT
TRBV7-8,-,-,TRBJ2-5,CASSWDRLETQYF,TGTGCCAGCAGCTGGGACCGTCTCGAGACCCAGTACTTC
TRBV15,-,-,TRBJ2-6,CATSEEYGANVLTF,TGTGCCACTTCTGAGGAATATGGGGCCAACGTCCTGACTTTC
TRBV6-5,-,-,TRBJ1-2,CASSPQARFFGYTF,TGTGCCAGCAGTCCACAGGCTCGTTTTTTTGGCTACACCTTC
TRBV19,-,-,TRBJ2-1,CASSSGSPPSYNEQFF,TGTGCCAGTAGTAGCGGGTCACCGCCGTCCTACAATGAGCAGTTCTTC
TRBV7-2,TRBD2,-,TRBJ2-5,CASSLPLQEPSGGQETQYF,TGTGCCAGCAGCTTACCATTGCAGGAGCCCTCGGGAGGCCAAGAGACCCAGTACTTC
TRBV11-2,TRBD2,-,TRBJ2-7,CASSQLSGGPYEQYF,TGTGCCAGCAGCCAGCTTAGCGGGGGGCCCTACGAGCAGTACTTC
TRBV9,-,-,TRBJ2-7,CASSGRDSTYEQYF,TGTGCCAGCAGCGGCCGGGACTCTACCTACGAGCAGTACTTC